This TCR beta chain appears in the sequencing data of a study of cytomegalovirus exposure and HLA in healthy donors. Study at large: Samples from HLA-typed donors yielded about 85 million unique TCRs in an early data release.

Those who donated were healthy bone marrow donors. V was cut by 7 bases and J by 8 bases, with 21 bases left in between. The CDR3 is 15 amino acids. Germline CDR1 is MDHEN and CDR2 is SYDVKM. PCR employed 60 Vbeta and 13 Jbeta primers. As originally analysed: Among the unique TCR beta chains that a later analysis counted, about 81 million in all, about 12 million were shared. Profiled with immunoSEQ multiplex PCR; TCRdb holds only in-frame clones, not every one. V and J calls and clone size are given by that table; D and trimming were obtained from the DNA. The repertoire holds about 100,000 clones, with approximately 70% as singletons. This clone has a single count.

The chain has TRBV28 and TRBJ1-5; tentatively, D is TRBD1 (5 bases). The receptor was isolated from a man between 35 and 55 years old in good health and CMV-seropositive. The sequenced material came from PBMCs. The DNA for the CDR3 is TGTGCCAGCACAAAATACCGCGGGGGTATGGAGCCCCAGCATTTT. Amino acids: CASTKYRGGMEPQHF.